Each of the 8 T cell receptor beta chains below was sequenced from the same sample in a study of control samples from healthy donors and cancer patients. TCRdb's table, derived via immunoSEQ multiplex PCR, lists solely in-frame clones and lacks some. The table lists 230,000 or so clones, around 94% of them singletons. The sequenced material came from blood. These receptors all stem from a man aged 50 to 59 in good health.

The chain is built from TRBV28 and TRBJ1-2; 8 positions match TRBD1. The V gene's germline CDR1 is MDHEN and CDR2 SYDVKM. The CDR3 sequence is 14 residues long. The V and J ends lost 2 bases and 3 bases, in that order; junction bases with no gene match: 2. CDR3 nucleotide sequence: TGTGCCAGCAGTTTACAGGGGGCGGACTATGGCTACACCTTC. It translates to CASSLQGADYGYTF.

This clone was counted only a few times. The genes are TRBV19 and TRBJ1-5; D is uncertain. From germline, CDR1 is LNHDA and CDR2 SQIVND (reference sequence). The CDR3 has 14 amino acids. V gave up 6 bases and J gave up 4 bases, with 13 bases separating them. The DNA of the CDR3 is TGTGCCAGTAGCCCCTACGCGATAAATCAGCCCCAGCATTTT. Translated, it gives CASSPYAINQPQHF.

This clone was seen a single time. The CDR3 region is CASSSGSTGGEQYF. CDR3 nucleotides: TGCGCCAGCAGCTCTGGATCGACAGGGGGCGAGCAGTACTTC. This chain connects TRBV5-1 to TRBJ2-7; 9 bases agree with TRBD1. CDR3 length equals 14 residues. Germline trimming cut 3 bases from V and 6 bases from J; bases unmatched to any gene: 7. CDR1 SGHRS and CDR2 YFSETQ come from the germline V gene.

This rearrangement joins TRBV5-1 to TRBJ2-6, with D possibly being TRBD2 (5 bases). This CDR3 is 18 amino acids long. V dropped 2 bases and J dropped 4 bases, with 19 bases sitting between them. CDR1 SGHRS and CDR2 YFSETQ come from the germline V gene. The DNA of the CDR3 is TGCGCCAGCAGCTTAGAGGGCGCCCGCTTATCCGGGGCCAACGTCCTGACTTTC. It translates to CASSLEGARLSGANVLTF.

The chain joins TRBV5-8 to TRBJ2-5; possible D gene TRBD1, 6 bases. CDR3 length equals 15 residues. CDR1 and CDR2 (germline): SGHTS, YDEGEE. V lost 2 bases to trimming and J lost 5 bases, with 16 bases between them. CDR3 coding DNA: TGTGCCAGCAGCTTCAGGGGTATAAGGCCGGAGACCCAGTACTTC. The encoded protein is CASSFRGIRPETQYF.

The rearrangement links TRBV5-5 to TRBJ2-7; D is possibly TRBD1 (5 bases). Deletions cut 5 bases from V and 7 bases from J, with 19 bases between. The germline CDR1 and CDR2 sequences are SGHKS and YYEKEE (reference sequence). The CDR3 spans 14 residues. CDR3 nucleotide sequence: TGTGCCAGCAGATCGAGCGTGCAGGGTGGAGAGCAGTACGTC. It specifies CASRSSVQGGEQYV.

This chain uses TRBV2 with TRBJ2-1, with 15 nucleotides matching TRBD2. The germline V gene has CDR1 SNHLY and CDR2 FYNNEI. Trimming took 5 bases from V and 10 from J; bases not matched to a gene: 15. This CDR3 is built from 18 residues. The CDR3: CASSRMTGWTSGGGEQFF. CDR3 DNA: TGTGCCAGCAGTCGGATGACCGGTTGGACTAGCGGGGGGGGAGAGCAGTTCTTC.

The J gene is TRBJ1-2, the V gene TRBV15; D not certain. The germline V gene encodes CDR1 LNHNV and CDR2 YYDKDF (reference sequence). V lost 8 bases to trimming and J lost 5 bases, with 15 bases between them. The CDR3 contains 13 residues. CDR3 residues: CATGLRGTYGYTF. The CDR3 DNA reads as TGTGCCACCGGGTTGCGGGGAACGTATGGCTACACCTTC. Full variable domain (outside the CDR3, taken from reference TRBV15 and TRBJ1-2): DAMVIQNPRYQVTQFGKPVTLSCSQTLNHNVMYWYQQKSSQAPKLLFHYYDKDFNNEADTPDNFQSRRPNTSFCFLDIRSPGLGDTAMYLCATGLRGTYGYTFGSGTRLTVV.